The clone carrying this T cell receptor beta chain was recorded a few times. The CDR3 loop spans 15 amino acids. Germline CDR1 is SGHDN and CDR2 is FVKESK. The V segment lost 5 bases and the J segment 3 bases; nucleotides outside the gene matches: 7. The sample is drawn from a study of CD8+ T cells in alopecia areata. RNA, once extracted, was reverse transcribed into cDNA for use as the sequencing template. Data came from immunoSEQ multiplex PCR; TCRdb stores just in-frame clones and leaves some out. In the table there are around 250,000 clones, under 80% of which are singletons. Sequenced material: CD4+ T cells sorted from blood, taken at week 0. The TCR originated in a human donor with alopecia areata. This chain connects TRBV14 to TRBJ2-5, with 9 positions matching TRBD1. CDR3 residues: CASSGLTGGEETQYF. Written as DNA, the CDR3 is TGTGCCAGCAGCGGTCTTACAGGGGGCGAAGAGACCCAGTACTTC.